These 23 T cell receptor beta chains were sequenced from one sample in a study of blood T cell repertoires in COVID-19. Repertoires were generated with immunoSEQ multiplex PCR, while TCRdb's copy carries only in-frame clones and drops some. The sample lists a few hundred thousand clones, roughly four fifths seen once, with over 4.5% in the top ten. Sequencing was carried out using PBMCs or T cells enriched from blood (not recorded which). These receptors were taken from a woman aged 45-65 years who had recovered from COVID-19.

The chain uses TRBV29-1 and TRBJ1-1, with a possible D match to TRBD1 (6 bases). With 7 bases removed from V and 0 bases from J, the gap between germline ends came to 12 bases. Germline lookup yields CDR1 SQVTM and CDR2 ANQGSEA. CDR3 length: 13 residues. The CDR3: CSGLGQLNTEAFF. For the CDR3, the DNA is TGCAGCGGCCTCGGACAGCTGAACACTGAAGCTTTCTTT.

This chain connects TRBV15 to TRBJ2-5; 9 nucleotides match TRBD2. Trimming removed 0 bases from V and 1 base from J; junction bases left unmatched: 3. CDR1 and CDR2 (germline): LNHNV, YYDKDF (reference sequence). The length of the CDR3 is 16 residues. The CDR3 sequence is CATSREGLARQETQYF. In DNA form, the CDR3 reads TGTGCCACCAGCAGAGAGGGACTAGCTCGCCAAGAGACCCAGTACTTC.

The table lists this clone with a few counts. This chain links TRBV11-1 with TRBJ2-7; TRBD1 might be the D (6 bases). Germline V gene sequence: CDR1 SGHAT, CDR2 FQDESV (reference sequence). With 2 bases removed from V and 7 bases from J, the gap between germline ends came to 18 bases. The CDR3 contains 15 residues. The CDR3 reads CASSLFAGARWEQYF. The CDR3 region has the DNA TGTGCCAGCAGCTTATTTGCAGGGGCCCGTTGGGAGCAGTACTTC.

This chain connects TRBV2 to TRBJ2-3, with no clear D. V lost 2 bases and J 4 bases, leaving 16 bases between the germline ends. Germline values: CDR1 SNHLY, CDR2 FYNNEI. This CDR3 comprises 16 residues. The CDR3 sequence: CASSEFPSKVADTQYF. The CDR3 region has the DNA TGTGCCAGCAGTGAATTCCCTAGTAAGGTCGCAGATACGCAGTATTTT. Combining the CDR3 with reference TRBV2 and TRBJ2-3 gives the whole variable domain EPEVTQTPSHQVTQMGQEVILRCVPISNHLYFYWYRQILGQKVEFLVSFYNNEISEKSEIFDDQFSVERPDGSNFTLKIRSTKLEDSAMYFCASSEFPSKVADTQYFGPGTRLTVL.

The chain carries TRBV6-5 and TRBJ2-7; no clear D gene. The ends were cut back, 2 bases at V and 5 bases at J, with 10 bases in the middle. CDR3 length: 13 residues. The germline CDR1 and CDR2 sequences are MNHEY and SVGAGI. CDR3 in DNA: TGTGCCAGCAGTTACGTTAAAACTAACGAGCAGTACTTC. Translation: CASSYVKTNEQYF.

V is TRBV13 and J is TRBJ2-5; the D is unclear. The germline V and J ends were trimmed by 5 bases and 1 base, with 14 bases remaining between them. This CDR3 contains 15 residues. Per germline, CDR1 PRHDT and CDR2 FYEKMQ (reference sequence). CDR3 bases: TGTGCCAGCAGCCCAACTTCTTCTCTCCAAGAGACCCAGTACTTC. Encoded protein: CASSPTSSLQETQYF.

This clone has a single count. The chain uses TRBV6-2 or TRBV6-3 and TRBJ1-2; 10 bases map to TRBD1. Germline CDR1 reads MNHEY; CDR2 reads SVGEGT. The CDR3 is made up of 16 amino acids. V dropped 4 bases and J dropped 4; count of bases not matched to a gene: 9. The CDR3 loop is CASSLAGTGVIYGYTF. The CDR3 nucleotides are TGTGCCAGCAGTTTAGCCGGGACAGGGGTAATCTATGGCTACACCTTC.

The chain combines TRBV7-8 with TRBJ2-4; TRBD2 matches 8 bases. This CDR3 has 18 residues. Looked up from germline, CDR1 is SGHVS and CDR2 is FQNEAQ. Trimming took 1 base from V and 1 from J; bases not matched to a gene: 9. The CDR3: CASSLEVFGGAAKNIQYF. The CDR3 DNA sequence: TGTGCCAGCAGCTTAGAAGTCTTCGGGGGGGCCGCCAAAAACATTCAGTACTTC.

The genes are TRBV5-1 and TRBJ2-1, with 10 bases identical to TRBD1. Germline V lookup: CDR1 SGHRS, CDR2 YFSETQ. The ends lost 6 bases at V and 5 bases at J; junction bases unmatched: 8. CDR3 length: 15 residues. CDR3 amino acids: CASKRGTGDNNEQFF. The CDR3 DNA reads TGCGCCAGCAAGAGGGGGACAGGGGATAACAATGAGCAGTTCTTC.

The DNA for the CDR3 is TGTGCCAGCAGTTGGGGCGGGAACACCGGGGAGCTGTTTTTT. Translated, it gives CASSWGGNTGELFF. V gene TRBV7-2 combines with J gene TRBJ2-2; possibly TRBD1 for D (5 bases). The CDR3 runs 14 residues. V was shortened by 6 bases and J by 1 base, with 9 bases between the two germline ends. The germline CDR1 and CDR2 sequences are SGHTA and FQGNSA.

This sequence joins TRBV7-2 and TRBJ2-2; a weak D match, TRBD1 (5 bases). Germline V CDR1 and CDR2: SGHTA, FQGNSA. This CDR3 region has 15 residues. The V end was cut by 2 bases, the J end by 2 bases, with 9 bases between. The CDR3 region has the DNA TGTGCCAGCAGCTTATCAGGGCACAACACCGGGGAGCTGTTTTTT. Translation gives CASSLSGHNTGELFF.

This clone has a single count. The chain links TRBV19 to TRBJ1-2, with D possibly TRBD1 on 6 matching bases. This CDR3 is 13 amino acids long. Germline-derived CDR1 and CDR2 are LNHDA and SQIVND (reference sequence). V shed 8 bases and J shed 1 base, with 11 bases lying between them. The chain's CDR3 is CASVLRGNYGYTF. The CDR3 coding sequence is TGTGCCAGTGTGCTCAGGGGTAACTATGGCTACACCTTC.

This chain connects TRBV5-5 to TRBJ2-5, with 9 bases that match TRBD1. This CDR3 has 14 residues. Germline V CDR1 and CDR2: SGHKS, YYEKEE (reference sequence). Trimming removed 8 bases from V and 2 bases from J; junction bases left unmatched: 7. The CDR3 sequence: CASSYRGRQETQYF. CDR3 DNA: TGTGCCAGTTCCTACAGGGGGCGTCAAGAGACCCAGTACTTC.

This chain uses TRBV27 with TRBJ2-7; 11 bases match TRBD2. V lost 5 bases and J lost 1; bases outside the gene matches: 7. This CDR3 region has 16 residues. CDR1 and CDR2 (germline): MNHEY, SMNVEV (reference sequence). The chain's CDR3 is CASSVTSGSGSYEQYF. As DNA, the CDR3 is TGTGCCAGCAGTGTCACTAGCGGGAGCGGGTCCTACGAGCAGTACTTC.

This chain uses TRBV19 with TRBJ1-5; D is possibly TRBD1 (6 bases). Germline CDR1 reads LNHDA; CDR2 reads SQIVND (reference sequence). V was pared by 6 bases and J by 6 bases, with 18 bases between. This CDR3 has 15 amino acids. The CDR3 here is CASSQGGEGAQPQHF. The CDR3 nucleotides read TGTGCCAGTAGCCAAGGGGGGGAGGGTGCTCAGCCCCAGCATTTT.

CDR3 DNA sequence: TGTGCCAGCAGTGTTAGAGGGTCTGGAAACACCATATATTTT. Translating gives CASSVRGSGNTIYF. The V and J genes are TRBV6-6 and TRBJ1-3, with D unclear. V lost 5 bases, J lost 1 base, and 9 bases lay in between. Looked up from germline, CDR1 is MNHNY and CDR2 is SVGAGI (reference sequence). The CDR3 is 14 residues long.

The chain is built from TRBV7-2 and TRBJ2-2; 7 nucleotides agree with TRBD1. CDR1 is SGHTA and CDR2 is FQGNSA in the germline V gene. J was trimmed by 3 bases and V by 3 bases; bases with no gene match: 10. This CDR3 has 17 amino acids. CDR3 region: CASSLAPQGVYTGELFF. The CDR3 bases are TGTGCCAGCAGCTTGGCCCCCCAGGGGGTTTACACCGGGGAGCTGTTTTTT.

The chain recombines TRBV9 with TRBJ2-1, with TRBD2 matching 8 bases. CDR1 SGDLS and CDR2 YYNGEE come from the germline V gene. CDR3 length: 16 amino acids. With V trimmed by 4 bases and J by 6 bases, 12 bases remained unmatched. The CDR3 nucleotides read TGTGCCAGCAGCCTTCGGAGCGGGAGTGTCGTCAATGAGCAGTTCTTC. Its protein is CASSLRSGSVVNEQFF.

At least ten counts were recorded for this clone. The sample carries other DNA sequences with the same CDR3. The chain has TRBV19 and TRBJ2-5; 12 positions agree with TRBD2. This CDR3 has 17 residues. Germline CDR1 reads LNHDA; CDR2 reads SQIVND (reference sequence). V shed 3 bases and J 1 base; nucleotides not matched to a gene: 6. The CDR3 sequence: CASSIGLAGLTQETQYF. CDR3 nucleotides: TGTGCCAGTAGTATCGGACTAGCGGGGTTGACCCAAGAGACCCAGTACTTC.

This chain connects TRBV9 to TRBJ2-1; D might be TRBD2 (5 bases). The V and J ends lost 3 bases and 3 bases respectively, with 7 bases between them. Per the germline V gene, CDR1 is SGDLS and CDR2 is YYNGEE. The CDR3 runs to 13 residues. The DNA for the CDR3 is TGTGCCAGCAGCGAGGACTTCTACAATGAGCAGTTCTTC. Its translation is CASSEDFYNEQFF.

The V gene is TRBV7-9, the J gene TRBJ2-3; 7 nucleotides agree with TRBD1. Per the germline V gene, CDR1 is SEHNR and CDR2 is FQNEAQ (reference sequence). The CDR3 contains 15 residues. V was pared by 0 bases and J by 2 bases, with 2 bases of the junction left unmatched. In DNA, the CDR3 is TGTGCCAGCAGCTTAGCGACAGGGAACACAGATACGCAGTATTTT. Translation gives CASSLATGNTDTQYF.

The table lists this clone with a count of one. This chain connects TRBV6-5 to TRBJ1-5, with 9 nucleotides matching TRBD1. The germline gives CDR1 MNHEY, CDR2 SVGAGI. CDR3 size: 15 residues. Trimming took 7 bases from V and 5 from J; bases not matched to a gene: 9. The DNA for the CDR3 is TGTGCCAGCAATAAAGAGGGACAGGGTTATCAGCCCCAGCATTTT. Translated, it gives CASNKEGQGYQPQHF.

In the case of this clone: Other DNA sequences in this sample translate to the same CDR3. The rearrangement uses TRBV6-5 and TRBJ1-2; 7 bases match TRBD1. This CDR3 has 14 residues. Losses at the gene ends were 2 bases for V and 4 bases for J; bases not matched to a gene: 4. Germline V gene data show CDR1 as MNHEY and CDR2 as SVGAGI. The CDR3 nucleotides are TGTGCCAGCAGTTACGCCTCAGGGGGCTATGGCTACACCTTC. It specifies CASSYASGGYGYTF.